The 16 T cell receptor beta chains below all came from one sample that was sequenced in a study of blood T cell repertoires in COVID-19. Repertoires were generated with immunoSEQ multiplex PCR, while TCRdb's copy carries only in-frame clones and drops some. The table shows roughly 300,000 clones, with around nine tenths occurring only once. Specimen: peripheral blood. Every receptor here comes from a woman aged 25 to 39 with COVID-19, enrolled during active disease.

This chain links TRBV27 with TRBJ2-7, with TRBD2 matching over 13 bases. Germline trimming cut 6 bases from V and 1 base from J; bases unmatched to any gene: 6. Germline V lookup: CDR1 MNHEY, CDR2 SMNVEV (reference sequence). The CDR3 loop spans 16 amino acids. Here the CDR3 reads CASRGLAGSMSYEQYF. CDR3 nucleotides: TGTGCCAGCAGGGGACTAGCGGGAAGTATGTCCTACGAGCAGTACTTC.

The chain has TRBV5-1 and TRBJ2-7; 8 bases fit TRBD1. V lost 0 bases to trimming and J lost 2 bases; unmatched junction nucleotides: 4. Germline assignment: CDR1 SGHRS and CDR2 YFSETQ. The CDR3 has 15 residues. The CDR3 is CASSLAGGGPYEQYF. CDR3 in DNA: TGCGCCAGCAGCTTGGCAGGGGGCGGCCCCTACGAGCAGTACTTC.

The chain recombines TRBV19 with TRBJ2-7; D not certain. The ends were cut back, 2 bases at V and 0 bases at J, with 11 bases in the middle. The CDR3 runs 15 residues. Germline V lookup: CDR1 LNHDA, CDR2 SQIVND (reference sequence). CDR3 residues: CASSITFPGSYEQYF. CDR3 coding DNA: TGTGCCAGTAGTATAACCTTCCCGGGCTCCTACGAGCAGTACTTC.

The CDR3 bases are TGTGCCAGCAGCCTAAGTGGGCAGGGCGGCTACACCTTC. This gives the protein CASSLSGQGGYTF. This chain uses TRBV3-1 (or the pseudogene TRBV3-2) with TRBJ1-2; D is perhaps TRBD1 (5 bases). Germline CDR1 reads LGHDT; CDR2 reads YNNKEL (reference sequence). Trimming removed 4 bases from V and 8 bases from J, with 14 bases in between. The CDR3 totals 13 residues.

The V and J genes are TRBV5-8 and TRBJ2-6; D unresolved. V was shortened by 0 bases and J by 3 bases, with 4 bases between the two germline ends. The V gene's germline CDR1 is SGHTS and CDR2 YDEGEE. The CDR3 extends over 14 amino acids. CDR3 sequence: CASSLAVGANVLTF. DNA for the CDR3: TGTGCCAGCAGCTTGGCGGTTGGGGCCAACGTCCTGACTTTC. Complete variable domain (other parts from reference TRBV5-8 and TRBJ2-6): EAGVTQSPTHLIKTRGQQATLRCSPISGHTSVYWYQQALGLGLQFLLWYDEGEERNRGNFPPRFSGRQFPNYSSELNVNALELEDSALYLCASSLAVGANVLTFGAGSRLTVL.

The V call is TRBV5-6, the J call TRBJ1-5, with 7 bases aligning to TRBD1. Trimming removed 0 bases from V and 7 bases from J; junction bases left unmatched: 7. In germline, CDR1 is SGHDT, CDR2 YYEEEE. The CDR3 length is 15 residues. The CDR3 protein is CASSLEGGDTQPQHF. In DNA, the CDR3 is TGTGCCAGCAGCTTGGAAGGGGGCGATACACAGCCCCAGCATTTT.

Concerning this clone itself: The same CDR3 also results from other DNA sequences found in this sample. J is TRBJ2-2 and V is TRBV19, with 7 bases identical to TRBD1. V shed 4 bases and J 6 bases; nucleotides not matched to a gene: 2. The CDR3 runs to 13 residues. The germline CDR1 and CDR2 sequences are LNHDA and SQIVND (reference sequence). CDR3 loop: CASSSQGAGELFF. Written as DNA, the CDR3 is TGTGCCAGTAGTAGTCAGGGGGCCGGGGAGCTGTTTTTT. The entire variable domain, with the rest obtained from reference TRBV19 and TRBJ2-2, is as follows: DGGITQSPKYLFRKEGQNVTLSCEQNLNHDAMYWYRQDPGQGLRLIYYSQIVNDFQKGDIAEGYSVSREKKESFPLTVTSAQKNPTAFYLCASSSQGAGELFFGEGSRLTVL.

The V gene is TRBV2, the J gene TRBJ1-1; the match to TRBD1 covers 7 bases. Germline CDR1 is SNHLY and CDR2 is FYNNEI. The CDR3 loop spans 11 amino acids. Trimming removed 6 bases from V and 11 bases from J; junction bases left unmatched: 6. As DNA, the CDR3 is TGTGCCAGCAGCTACAGGGGTGAGGCTTTCTTT. It specifies CASSYRGEAFF.

This clone was picked up one time. The genes are TRBV7-3 and TRBJ1-2; 7 nucleotides align to TRBD1. Germline V CDR1 and CDR2: SGHTA, FQGTGA. V gave up 5 bases and J gave up 7 bases; unmatched junction bases: 7. This CDR3 spans 13 amino acids. In nucleotides, the CDR3 is TGTGCCAGCAGCCCACAGGGGTATGGTGGCTACACCTTC. Translation: CASSPQGYGGYTF.

The rearrangement uses TRBV5-1 and TRBJ1-6; TRBD1 might be the D (5 bases). This CDR3 is 15 amino acids long. Germline lookup yields CDR1 SGHRS and CDR2 YFSETQ. The ends were cut back, 0 bases at V and 5 bases at J, with 9 bases in the middle. The CDR3 DNA follows: TGCGCCAGCAGCTTGGGGGGCGTTAATAATTCACCCCTCCACTTT. This sequence encodes CASSLGGVNNSPLHF.

This clone turned up a few times. Germline is not matched at one junction end, which may reflect a read error. This rearrangement joins TRBV6-1 to TRBJ2-7, with a tentative D call TRBD2 (6 bases). The length of the CDR3 is 13 residues. The germline gives CDR1 MNHNS, CDR2 SASEGT. The CDR3 loop reads CASSRRESSEQYF. In DNA, the CDR3 is TGTGCCAGCTCTCGGAGGGAATCCTCCGAGCAGTACTTC.

The rearrangement uses TRBV24-1 and TRBJ2-1; 8 nucleotides line up with TRBD2. V lost 2 bases to trimming and J lost 8 bases; unmatched junction nucleotides: 7. This CDR3 has 15 amino acids. The germline CDR1 and CDR2 sequences are KGHDR and SFDVKD. CDR3 DNA: TGTGCCACCAGTGATTCTGATAGCGGGATCTATGAGCAGTTCTTC. Translation: CATSDSDSGIYEQFF.

The chain uses TRBV7-8 and TRBJ2-1, with 8 bases matching TRBD2. V was pared by 8 bases and J by 5 bases, with 17 bases of the junction left unmatched. The germline gives CDR1 SGHVS, CDR2 FQNEAQ. CDR3 length equals 17 residues. The CDR3 nucleotides read TGTGCCAGCCCACCGAGGGGGGCGGGAGGTATTCACAATGAGCAGTTCTTC. This translates into CASPPRGAGGIHNEQFF.

For this clone: Other DNA sequences in this sample translate to the same CDR3. The chain employs TRBV19 and TRBJ1-1; unclear D gene. Germline CDR1 is LNHDA and CDR2 is SQIVND (reference sequence). The V and J ends lost 5 bases and 5 bases respectively, with 12 bases between them. The CDR3 contains 13 residues. In DNA, the CDR3 is TGTGCCAGTAGTCCCGCACGGGGAACTGAAGCTTTCTTT. It translates to CASSPARGTEAFF.

This clone appeared a single time. The rearrangement uses TRBV6-5 and TRBJ1-2; TRBD1 agrees at 7 bases. With 5 bases clipped from V and 4 bases from J, the junction kept 7 bases outside the gene matches. The CDR3 is 14 residues long. Germline values: CDR1 MNHEY, CDR2 SVGAGI. DNA of the CDR3: TGTGCCAGCAGTCGTGGAGGGGGCGCCTATGGCTACACCTTC. Residues: CASSRGGGAYGYTF.

The rearrangement links TRBV15 to TRBJ1-2; TRBD1 matches 10 bases. Trimming cost V 2 bases and J 3 bases; bases outside gene matches: 6. Germline-derived CDR1 and CDR2 are LNHNV and YYDKDF (reference sequence). The CDR3 is 16 residues long. The CDR3 sequence is CATSRSDRGRDYGYTF. The CDR3 DNA reads as TGTGCCACCAGCAGATCGGACAGGGGGAGGGACTATGGCTACACCTTC. The full variable domain, rest sourced from reference TRBV15 and TRBJ1-2, is DAMVIQNPRYQVTQFGKPVTLSCSQTLNHNVMYWYQQKSSQAPKLLFHYYDKDFNNEADTPDNFQSRRPNTSFCFLDIRSPGLGDTAMYLCATSRSDRGRDYGYTFGSGTRLTVV.